These 26 T cell receptor beta chains were sequenced from one sample in a study of blood T cells in healthy people across ages. The authors ran a second PCR of roughly 7 to 11 cycles using a sample-barcoded 5' primer and a J-beta primer mix. TCRdb fed the 5' RACE reads into MiXCR, producing one record per CDR3 protein. The sample carries about 500,000 distinct CDR3 sequences, more than 20% recorded once. The sample was also reused in another study, on T cells of mothers and their children.

Sequenced input: blood. The receptors here all came from a boy under 18 in good health.

This clonotype was detected only once. The chain uses TRBV4-1 and TRBJ1-4, with 9 bases identical to TRBD1. With 1 base clipped from V and 4 bases from J, the junction kept 1 base outside the gene matches. The CDR3 extends over 15 amino acids. Germline values: CDR1 MGHRA, CDR2 YSYEKL. The CDR3 loop reads CASSQGDRDNEKLFF. The CDR3 DNA follows: TGCGCCAGCAGCCAAGGGGACAGGGATAATGAAAAACTGTTTTTT.

The rearrangement links TRBV14 to TRBJ2-1, with 9 nucleotides matching TRBD2. Trimming at V came to 5 bases and at J to 5 bases, leaving 7 bases not matched to a gene. The germline gives CDR1 SGHDN, CDR2 FVKESK. The CDR3 is made up of 15 amino acids. CDR3 DNA sequence: TGTGCCAGCAGCTACGGACTAGCGACCAACAATGAGCAGTTCTTC. It translates to CASSYGLATNNEQFF.

The sample holds many counts of this clonotype. The rearrangement joins TRBV28 to TRBJ2-5; no clear D. Germline-derived CDR1 and CDR2 are MDHEN and SYDVKM. The ends were cut back, 5 bases at V and 2 bases at J, with 6 bases in the middle. The CDR3 runs 12 residues. CDR3 bases: TGTGCCAGCAGTCTGATACAAGAGACCCAGTACTTC. Protein product: CASSLIQETQYF. Using reference TRBV28 and TRBJ2-5 for the parts outside the CDR3, the full variable domain is DVKVTQSSRYLVKRTGEKVFLECVQDMDHENMFWYRQDPGLGLRLIYFSYDVKMKEKGDIPEGYSVSREKKERFSLILESASTNQTSMYLCASSLIQETQYFGPGTRLLVL.

This clonotype has just a few counts. The chain carries TRBV14 and TRBJ2-7; D not certain. The CDR3 loop spans 14 amino acids. The germline CDR1 and CDR2 sequences are SGHDN and FVKESK. V was cut by 1 base and J by 5 bases, with 12 bases left in between. CDR3 residues: CASSQVRGNHEQYF. CDR3 in DNA: TGTGCCAGCAGCCAAGTGCGCGGTAACCACGAGCAGTACTTC.

This clonotype was observed a few times. This chain connects TRBV7-2 to TRBJ2-5; D gene ambiguous. The germline V gene has CDR1 SGHTA and CDR2 FQGNSA. V lost 5 bases and J lost 0, with 4 bases in between. This CDR3 spans 12 amino acids. The CDR3 nucleotides read TGTGCCAGCAGCAAGTACCAAGAGACCCAGTACTTC. Its translation: CASSKYQETQYF.

This clonotype came up a few times. One junction end does not reproduce the germline sequence, and a read error may be involved. This sequence joins TRBV4-2 and TRBJ2-1; 11 bases map to TRBD2. The CDR3 consists of 16 residues. Germline V gene data show CDR1 as LGHNA and CDR2 as YNFKEQ. This CDR3 reads CAGSQETSGSYNEQFF. The CDR3, as DNA: TGTGCCGGCAGCCAGGAAACTAGCGGGAGTTACAATGAGCAGTTCTTC.

In its sample, this clonotype was seen a few times. Relative to the germline gene, one junction end is altered; a read error may explain this. V is TRBV28 and J is TRBJ2-5; 7 bases match TRBD2. Germline V gene sequence: CDR1 MDHEN, CDR2 SYDVKM. The length of the CDR3 is 14 residues. CDR3 coding DNA: TGTGCCTGCAGCACGGTTCGGGGGGAGAAGACCCAGTACTTC. Translated: CACSTVRGEKTQYF.

The chain uses TRBV28 and TRBJ2-4, with 7 bases lining up with TRBD2. Germline values: CDR1 MDHEN, CDR2 SYDVKM. The CDR3 has 12 residues. V was clipped by 4 bases and J by 9 bases; unmatched bases: 3. CDR3 coding DNA: TGTGCCAGCAGTTCGGGGGGAACCATTCAGTACTTC. Encoded protein: CASSSGGTIQYF.

This clonotype was seen at least ten times. The chain couples TRBV4-3 to TRBJ2-2, with TRBD2 identical over 13 bases. Germline V lookup: CDR1 LGHNA, CDR2 YSLEER. V gave up 3 bases and J gave up 6 bases; unmatched junction bases: 4. The CDR3 runs to 16 residues. Here the CDR3 DNA reads TGCGCCAGCAGCCACGGACTAGCGGGAGCGGCCGGGGAGCTGTTTTTT. Amino acids: CASSHGLAGAAGELFF.

The chain combines TRBV5-1 with TRBJ1-4; D unclear. Trimming cost V 3 bases and J 5 bases, with 11 bases left between them. Germline V lookup: CDR1 SGHRS, CDR2 YFSETQ. The CDR3 runs to 14 residues. CDR3 bases: TGCGCCAGCAGCTCGGACGGACTAAATGAAAAACTGTTTTTT. The encoded protein is CASSSDGLNEKLFF. Full variable domain (missing parts from reference TRBV5-1 and TRBJ1-4): KAGVTQTPRYLIKTRGQQVTLSCSPISGHRSVSWYQQTPGQGLQFLFEYFSETQRNKGNFPGRFSGRQFSNSRSEMNVSTLELGDSALYLCASSSDGLNEKLFFGSGTQLSVL.

This clonotype was counted many times. The chain links TRBV24-1 to TRBJ2-3; 8 bases map to TRBD1. From germline, CDR1 is KGHDR and CDR2 SFDVKD. The CDR3 has 14 residues. V was clipped by 4 bases and J by 6 bases; unmatched bases: 5. DNA for the CDR3: TGTGCCACCAGTGAGTCCCGGGACAGGGATACGCAGTATTTT. Amino acids: CATSESRDRDTQYF.

This clonotype was seen more than once but under ten times. The chain joins TRBV6-2 or TRBV6-3 to TRBJ1-6, with a tentative D call TRBD1 (5 bases). CDR1 MNHEY and CDR2 SVGEGT come from the germline V gene. This CDR3 is built from 15 residues. Trimming took off 2 bases at V and 10 bases at J, with 15 bases between the two ends. The CDR3 loop is CASSYPAPGKSPLHF. The CDR3, as DNA: TGTGCCAGCAGTTACCCCGCGCCAGGGAAATCACCCCTCCACTTT.

V usage is TRBV20-1 and J usage is TRBJ2-7, with D hard to call. Germline-derived CDR1 and CDR2 are DFQATT and SNEGSKA (reference sequence). Trimming left V 2 bases short and J 0 bases short, with 11 bases between. This CDR3 region has 14 residues. This chain's CDR3 is CSARPLPGSYEQYF. The CDR3 nucleotides read TGCAGTGCTAGACCCCTACCCGGCTCCTACGAGCAGTACTTC.

This clonotype has just a few counts. The rearrangement links TRBV12-3 or TRBV12-4 to TRBJ1-4; 8 bases are a match to TRBD1. The CDR3 extends over 13 amino acids. With 4 bases clipped from V and 11 bases from J, the junction kept 6 bases outside the gene matches. CDR3 residues: CASSSLDREKLFF. DNA for the CDR3: TGTGCCAGCAGTTCCCTGGACAGGGAGAAACTGTTTTTT.

In nucleotides, the CDR3 is TGCGCCAGCAGCCGACCAGGGTATGAGCAGTTCTTC. It yields the protein CASSRPGYEQFF. The chain recombines TRBV4-3 with TRBJ2-5; the D gene is possibly TRBD1 (5 bases). The J call could be wrong; TRBJ2-1 is a better fit for the DNA end. The CDR3 is 12 residues long. CDR1 is LGHNA and CDR2 is YSLEER in the germline V gene.

This clonotype appeared a few times. The chain combines TRBV29-1 with TRBJ2-7, with D tentatively TRBD1 or TRBD2 (5 bases each). The ends were cut back, 6 bases at V and 2 bases at J, with 11 bases in the middle. From germline, CDR1 is SQVTM and CDR2 ANQGSEA. The CDR3 runs 12 residues. The CDR3 region is CSVERGPYEQYF. CDR3 DNA: TGCAGCGTCGAAAGGGGACCCTACGAGCAGTACTTC.

This chain uses TRBV9 with TRBJ2-1; possibly TRBD1 for D (5 bases). The CDR3 sequence is 15 residues long. V gave up 4 bases and J gave up 0 bases, with 11 bases separating them. Germline V gene data show CDR1 as SGDLS and CDR2 as YYNGEE. The CDR3 sequence is CASSPWTHSYNEQFF. The CDR3 coding sequence is TGTGCCAGCAGCCCTTGGACACACTCCTACAATGAGCAGTTCTTC.

CDR3 region: CASSIGQASAYEQYF. The CDR3 DNA follows: TGTGCCAGCAGCATCGGACAGGCTTCCGCCTACGAGCAGTACTTC. The rearrangement links TRBV7-2 to TRBJ2-7; 7 nucleotides align to TRBD1. Germline V gene lookup returns CDR1 SGHTA and CDR2 FQGNSA. The CDR3 has 15 amino acids. J gave up 2 bases and V 5 bases, and 9 bases lay outside the gene matches. Together with reference TRBV7-2 and TRBJ2-7, the CDR3 gives the full variable domain: GAGVSQSPSNKVTEKGKDVELRCDPISGHTALYWYRQSLGQGLEFLIYFQGNSAPDKSGLPSDRFSAERTGGSVSTLTIQRTQQEDSAVYLCASSIGQASAYEQYFGPGTRLTVT.

This clonotype was detected a few times. The chain is built from TRBV6-5 and TRBJ2-5, with D unresolved. Germline loops: CDR1 MNHEY, CDR2 SVGAGI. V lost 0 bases and J 1 base, leaving 6 bases between the germline ends. This CDR3 has 14 amino acids. CDR3 sequence: CASSYSNGQETQYF. For the CDR3, the DNA is TGTGCCAGCAGTTACTCGAACGGCCAAGAGACCCAGTACTTC.

This clonotype was seen a handful of times. The chain carries TRBV5-1 and TRBJ1-2, with D maybe TRBD1 (6 bases). Looked up from germline, CDR1 is SGHRS and CDR2 is YFSETQ. Trimming took off 4 bases at V and 0 bases at J, with 16 bases between the two ends. There are 16 residues in the CDR3. The CDR3 DNA is TGCGCCAGCAGCCCGGGGGAAAGGGGGGCTAACTATGGCTACACCTTC. The encoded protein is CASSPGERGANYGYTF.

This clonotype was recorded a few times. The rearrangement uses TRBV12-5 and TRBJ2-1; 7 bases align to TRBD2. CDR1 is LGHNT and CDR2 is FRNRAP in the germline V gene. V shed 2 bases, J shed 0 bases, and the junction held 10 bases outside the gene matches. The CDR3 is made up of 18 amino acids. The DNA of the CDR3 is TGTGCTAGTGGTTTGACGGGGCTAGCGGCCAGCTCCTACAATGAGCAGTTCTTC. Encoded protein: CASGLTGLAASSYNEQFF.

The chain combines TRBV30 with TRBJ2-6, with 9 bases aligning to TRBD1. CDR3 length: 17 amino acids. V lost 2 bases, J lost 0 bases, and 5 bases stayed unmatched. The germline gives CDR1 GTSNPN, CDR2 SVGIG (reference sequence). The CDR3: CAWSRDRVSSGANVLTF. Written as DNA, the CDR3 is TGTGCCTGGAGTAGGGACAGGGTGAGCTCTGGGGCCAACGTCCTGACTTTC.

The rearrangement uses TRBV7-6 and TRBJ2-2, with 9 bases that match TRBD1. The CDR3 is 18 amino acids. The V and J ends lost 1 base and 7 bases, in that order; junction bases with no gene match: 13. Germline V CDR1 and CDR2: SGHVS, FNYEAQ. The CDR3 nucleotides read TGTGCCAGCAGCTTAGAAGGACAGGGGAGGATATCGCGCGGGGAGCTGTTTTTT. The encoded protein is CASSLEGQGRISRGELFF. Supplemented by reference TRBV7-6 and TRBJ2-2, the full variable domain reads GAGVSQSPRYKVTKRGQDVALRCDPISGHVSLYWYRQALGQGPEFLTYFNYEAQQDKSGLPNDRFSAERPEGSISTLTIQRTEQRDSAMYRCASSLEGQGRISRGELFFGEGSRLTVL.

The chain carries TRBV20-1 and TRBJ2-3; 8 bases are shared with TRBD2. CDR3 size: 17 residues. Germline V gives CDR1 DFQATT, CDR2 SNEGSKA (reference sequence). After removal of 3 bases from V and 1 base from J, the junction contained 12 bases not matched to a gene. The CDR3 region has the DNA TGCAGTGCTAGCGTCCCCTTAGCGGGACCGGGCACAGATACGCAGTATTTT. Protein sequence: CSASVPLAGPGTDTQYF.

The chain combines TRBV4-2 with TRBJ2-2, with a tentative D call TRBD1 (6 bases). The germline CDR1 and CDR2 sequences are LGHNA and YNFKEQ. The CDR3 spans 18 residues. Between the trimmed V and J ends, which lost 6 bases and 6 bases, there was a span of 26 bases. The CDR3 region is CASRTFLRDNSLAGELFF. The CDR3 bases are TGTGCCAGCAGGACTTTCCTCCGGGACAACTCCCTTGCCGGGGAGCTGTTTTTT.

This clonotype appeared a few times. This chain links TRBV24-1 with TRBJ1-2, with D tentatively TRBD1 (6 bases). The length of the CDR3 is 13 residues. The germline V and J ends were trimmed by 7 bases and 8 bases, with 16 bases remaining between them. Germline V gene sequence: CDR1 KGHDR, CDR2 SFDVKD. CDR3: CATSPRGGSGYTF. The DNA for the CDR3 is TGTGCCACCAGCCCCCGAGGGGGGTCCGGCTACACCTTC.